This T cell receptor (beta chain) stems from a study of CD8 T cells in Susac syndrome. The germline V and J ends were trimmed by 5 bases and 14 bases, with 20 bases remaining between them. This CDR3 has 13 residues. Germline V CDR1 and CDR2: SGHTA, FQGTGA. Random hexamers were used to reverse transcribe the RNA input (about 0.5 to 1 ug). The CDR3 of TCR beta was amplified by immunoSEQ multiplex PCR across 54 Vbeta and 13 Jbeta. MiXCR was run by TCRdb on the immunoSEQ multiplex PCR reads, yielding one entry per CDR3 protein. The sample lists a few hundred thousand distinct CDR3 sequences, about 91% occurring once. CD8+ and CD4+ T cells from blood underwent TCR beta sequencing, which was carried out in a high-throughput format.

The sequenced sample was CD4+ T cells from PBMCs. This sequence joins TRBV7-3 and TRBJ2-3, with D perhaps matching TRBD2 (7 bases). The TCR comes from a human donor with multiple sclerosis. The CDR3 is CASSLGGGGALYF. CDR3 nucleotide sequence: TGTGCCAGCAGCCTAGGTGGGGGGGGCGCGTTGTATTTT.